The 30 T cell receptor beta chains below were found in one sample sequenced in a study of T-cell memory formation after mild COVID-19. One entry per CDR3 protein results from TCRdb running MiXCR on the 5' RACE reads. The table records some 100,000 distinct CDR3 sequences, 8.5% to 14% of them present only once. The sample was PBMCs or a T cell subset sorted from them (not recorded which). The source of these receptors is a man aged 18 to 30 who had mild COVID-19 (a few samples of this study predate the infection). Cell type and time point are not known.

The chain links TRBV7-9 to TRBJ2-7; possibly TRBD1 for D (5 bases). This CDR3 is built from 14 residues. Between the trimmed V and J ends, which lost 6 bases and 2 bases, there was a span of 14 bases. CDR1 and CDR2 from the germline V gene are SEHNR and FQNEAQ (reference sequence). DNA of the CDR3: TGTGCCAGCAGGCCCCGACAGAGACCCTACGAGCAGTACTTC. Its protein is CASRPRQRPYEQYF.

This clonotype was seen a handful of times. The chain couples TRBV2 to TRBJ2-7; D unresolved. The CDR3 is 11 residues long. Germline CDR1 and CDR2: SNHLY and FYNNEI. V was cut by 6 bases and J by 6 bases, with 9 bases left in between. This CDR3 reads CASSPSGEQYF. DNA of the CDR3: TGTGCCAGCAGCCCATCGGGCGAGCAGTACTTC.

This clonotype was seen more than once but under ten times. The V and J genes are TRBV7-8 and TRBJ2-3; 12 positions agree with TRBD2. CDR1 is SGHVS, CDR2 FQNEAQ, per germline. The V gene end was trimmed by 5 bases and the J gene end by 3 bases; junction bases not matched to a gene: 3. The CDR3 covers 15 residues. This CDR3 reads CASSDTSGGTDTQYF. CDR3 coding DNA: TGTGCCAGCAGCGACACTAGCGGGGGGACAGATACGCAGTATTTT.

This clonotype was detected a few times. J is TRBJ2-5 and V is TRBV7-9; 12 bases map to TRBD2. V dropped 6 bases and J dropped 7; count of bases not matched to a gene: 21. CDR3 length: 19 amino acids. CDR1 SEHNR and CDR2 FQNEAQ come from the germline V gene (reference sequence). CDR3 amino acids: CASSSTSGGTSEPWGTQYF. The CDR3 nucleotides read TGTGCCAGCAGTTCTACTAGCGGGGGGACCAGCGAACCTTGGGGGACCCAGTACTTC.

This clonotype was counted only a few times. The chain carries TRBV6-5 and TRBJ2-5; TRBD2 might be the D (7 bases). The germline CDR1 and CDR2 sequences are MNHEY and SVGAGI. The V end lost 1 base, the J end lost 5 bases, and 17 bases lay between the germline ends. The CDR3 runs 16 residues. The CDR3: CASSYYRGGPRETQYF. CDR3 in DNA: TGTGCCAGCAGTTACTATCGCGGGGGCCCTCGGGAGACCCAGTACTTC.

The V gene is TRBV19, the J gene TRBJ2-7; 7 positions match TRBD1. Losses at the gene ends were 9 bases for V and 0 bases for J; bases not matched to a gene: 11. Germline CDR1 and CDR2: LNHDA and SQIVND (reference sequence). The CDR3 has 15 residues. Here the CDR3 DNA reads TGTGCCAGCGCAACAGGGGTTCTTAGCTCCTACGAGCAGTACTTC. Translated: CASATGVLSSYEQYF.

The chain has TRBV7-9 and TRBJ2-5; 12 nucleotides match TRBD2. The CDR3 loop spans 19 amino acids. CDR1 is SEHNR and CDR2 is FQNEAQ in the germline V gene (reference sequence). After removal of 3 bases from V and 2 bases from J, the junction contained 13 bases not matched to a gene. The CDR3 nucleotides read TGTGCCAGCAGCTTCCTCCGGACTAGCGGGGACAACACACAAGAGACCCAGTACTTC. Translation gives CASSFLRTSGDNTQETQYF.

This clonotype was observed a handful of times. This chain joins TRBV30 and TRBJ2-7, with D possibly called TRBD1 or TRBD2 (5 bases each). The germline V gene has CDR1 GTSNPN and CDR2 SVGIG (reference sequence). CDR3 length: 14 amino acids. The V end was cut by 3 bases, the J end by 1 base, with 13 bases between. The CDR3 nucleotides are TGTGCCTGGAGGGGACGGGGAGAATCCTACGAGCAGTACTTC. It encodes CAWRGRGESYEQYF.

Only a few counts were recorded for this clonotype. The V call is TRBV6-1, the J call TRBJ1-1; D is ambiguous. CDR3 length equals 16 residues. Trimming removed 2 bases at V and 0 bases at J, with 13 bases between. Germline loops: CDR1 MNHNS, CDR2 SASEGT. In DNA form, the CDR3 reads TGTGCCAGCAGTGAATTTATCGTAGGGATGAACACTGAAGCTTTCTTT. Residues: CASSEFIVGMNTEAFF.

This clonotype was found many times. The chain combines TRBV12-3 or TRBV12-4 with TRBJ2-3; a weak D match, TRBD1 (5 bases). The CDR3 is 14 residues long. Trimming took off 7 bases at V and 0 bases at J, with 11 bases between the two ends. Here the CDR3 DNA reads TGTGCCAGCATCCCAGGGCTCAGCACAGATACGCAGTATTTT. Translated, it gives CASIPGLSTDTQYF.

This clonotype was seen only a few times. J is TRBJ1-5 and V is TRBV4-3, with 9 bases that match TRBD1. Trimming at V came to 0 bases and at J to 3 bases, leaving 3 bases not matched to a gene. CDR3 size: 16 residues. Germline CDR1 reads LGHNA; CDR2 reads YSLEER. This chain's CDR3 is CASSQDRDRVNQPQHF. CDR3 DNA sequence: TGCGCCAGCAGCCAAGATCGGGACAGGGTCAATCAGCCCCAGCATTTT.

A few counts support this clonotype. This chain joins TRBV7-9 and TRBJ2-3; 7 bases match TRBD1. Trimming cost V 11 bases and J 4 bases; bases outside gene matches: 9. Germline V gives CDR1 SEHNR, CDR2 FQNEAQ (reference sequence). This CDR3 has 13 residues. CDR3 DNA: TGTGCCGAAAAGGCAGGGGGATCAGATACGCAGTATTTT. It yields the protein CAEKAGGSDTQYF. Complete variable domain (other parts from reference TRBV7-9 and TRBJ2-3): DTGVSQNPRHKITKRGQNVTFRCDPISEHNRLYWYRQTLGQGPEFLTYFQNEAQLEKSRLLSDRFSAERPKGSFSTLEIQRTEQGDSAMYLCAEKAGGSDTQYFGPGTRLTVL.

V usage is TRBV12-3 or TRBV12-4 and J usage is TRBJ1-1; a possible D gene is TRBD1 (6 bases). The CDR3 is 14 amino acids. Deletions cut 6 bases from V and 6 bases from J, with 17 bases between. CDR3 sequence reads: CASRPPGGASEAFF. The CDR3 nucleotides are TGTGCCAGCAGGCCCCCGGGGGGGGCGTCTGAAGCTTTCTTT.

This clonotype was seen a few times. This chain links TRBV4-1 with TRBJ2-7; a weak D match, TRBD1 (6 bases). CDR3 size: 15 residues. Per germline, CDR1 MGHRA and CDR2 YSYEKL. Trimming cost V 1 base and J 6 bases, with 16 bases left between them. The CDR3 loop is CASSQVSAGEGEQYF. The DNA of the CDR3 is TGCGCCAGCAGCCAAGTTTCCGCAGGGGAAGGCGAGCAGTACTTC.

This clonotype was seen a handful of times. The V gene is TRBV6-1, the J gene TRBJ2-7; TRBD1 matches at 9 bases. Trimming removed 6 bases from V and 0 bases from J; junction bases left unmatched: 15. This CDR3 is 18 amino acids long. CDR1 and CDR2 from the germline V gene are MNHNS and SASEGT. The CDR3 sequence: CASRIAGQGMGGSYEQYF. The CDR3 DNA reads as TGTGCCAGCAGGATAGCTGGACAGGGGATGGGGGGCTCCTACGAGCAGTACTTC.

This clonotype was seen a handful of times. The chain couples TRBV6-5 to TRBJ2-5; D gene ambiguous. In germline, CDR1 is MNHEY, CDR2 SVGAGI. V lost 8 bases to trimming and J lost 2 bases, with 12 bases between them. The CDR3 runs 13 residues. In DNA form, the CDR3 reads TGTGCCAGCGGGCTGACTGGGCAAGAGACCCAGTACTTC. This translates into CASGLTGQETQYF.

The chain is built from TRBV28 and TRBJ2-3, with a tentative D call TRBD2 (6 bases). Trimming took off 3 bases at V and 2 bases at J, with 18 bases between the two ends. CDR3 length equals 17 residues. Germline V gene data show CDR1 as MDHEN and CDR2 as SYDVKM. Here the CDR3 DNA reads TGTGCCAGCAGTTTCCCCAAGGGAGGACGACTCACAGATACGCAGTATTTT. This encodes CASSFPKGGRLTDTQYF. The variable domain in full, completed from reference TRBV28 and TRBJ2-3, reads DVKVTQSSRYLVKRTGEKVFLECVQDMDHENMFWYRQDPGLGLRLIYFSYDVKMKEKGDIPEGYSVSREKKERFSLILESASTNQTSMYLCASSFPKGGRLTDTQYFGPGTRLTVL.

This clonotype showed up many times. V is TRBV4-1 and J is TRBJ1-2; D remains ambiguous. Germline CDR1 reads MGHRA; CDR2 reads YSYEKL. V lost 1 base and J lost 5, with 11 bases in between. The CDR3 loop spans 14 amino acids. In DNA form, the CDR3 reads TGCGCCAGCAGCCAAGTAAGGACGGGTTATGGCTACACCTTC. Amino acids: CASSQVRTGYGYTF.

Of note for this clonotype: The junction departs from germline at one end; a sequencing error may be responsible. V gene TRBV4-1 combines with J gene TRBJ1-4; 7 bases line up with TRBD1. Germline assignment: CDR1 MGHRA and CDR2 YSYEKL. The CDR3 runs 17 residues. Here the CDR3 reads CARSQDEGTVANEKLFF. CDR3 coding DNA: TGCGCCAGAAGCCAAGATGAGGGGACAGTCGCTAATGAAAAACTGTTTTTT.

V is TRBV7-9 and J is TRBJ1-2; D remains ambiguous. Between the trimmed V and J ends, which lost 1 base and 2 bases, there was a span of 8 bases. Per the germline V gene, CDR1 is SEHNR and CDR2 is FQNEAQ (reference sequence). The CDR3 has 14 residues. This CDR3 is CASSLEWLNYGYTF. CDR3 in DNA: TGTGCCAGCAGCTTAGAATGGTTGAACTATGGCTACACCTTC.

CDR3 nucleotide sequence: TGCGCCAGCAGCTCTAGGGAGTACGAGCAGTACTTC. Translating gives CASSSREYEQYF. The rearrangement links TRBV5-1 to TRBJ2-7; D might be TRBD2 (5 bases). With 3 bases removed from V and 4 bases from J, the gap between germline ends came to 8 bases. The germline CDR1 and CDR2 sequences are SGHRS and YFSETQ. There are 12 residues in the CDR3.

This clonotype came up a few times. The CDR3 protein is CASSNPGLAIPWKETQYF. Written as DNA, the CDR3 is TGTGCCAGCAGCAATCCGGGACTAGCGATCCCATGGAAAGAGACCCAGTACTTC. The V gene is TRBV5-6, the J gene TRBJ2-5; 10 positions match TRBD2. CDR1 and CDR2 from the germline V gene are SGHDT and YYEEEE. The CDR3 consists of 18 residues. Germline trimming cut 4 bases from V and 3 bases from J; bases unmatched to any gene: 15.

In this sample, this clonotype turned up a few times. This chain joins TRBV6-2 or TRBV6-3 and TRBJ2-3; 9 bases are shared with TRBD2. The length of the CDR3 is 14 residues. From germline, CDR1 is MNHEY and CDR2 SVGEGT. Germline trimming cut 2 bases from V and 4 bases from J; bases unmatched to any gene: 1. CDR3 protein: CASSYGGGADTQYF. The CDR3 coding sequence is TGTGCCAGCAGTTACGGCGGGGGGGCAGATACGCAGTATTTT.

In this sample, this clonotype turned up a few times. The chain has TRBV6-4 and TRBJ2-1; D possibly corresponds to TRBD1 (5 bases). This CDR3 region has 13 residues. The germline V and J ends were trimmed by 0 bases and 6 bases, with 6 bases remaining between them. Germline CDR1 MRHNA, CDR2 SNTAGT. The CDR3 here is CASSDSGVNEQFF. The CDR3 DNA follows: TGTGCCAGCAGTGACTCAGGGGTCAATGAGCAGTTCTTC.

The chain joins TRBV4-2 to TRBJ2-7, with 9 nucleotides matching TRBD1. The CDR3 length is 15 residues. Looked up from germline, CDR1 is LGHNA and CDR2 is YNFKEQ. The ends lost 5 bases at V and 6 bases at J; junction bases unmatched: 11. The CDR3 nucleotides are TGTGCCAGCAGCAGACACCGGGACAGGGATCGCGAGCAGTACTTC. It encodes CASSRHRDRDREQYF.

This clonotype was seen more than once but under ten times. This chain joins TRBV10-3 and TRBJ1-1, with D perhaps TRBD1 (6 bases). Per germline, CDR1 ENHRY and CDR2 SYGVKD. The CDR3 is 14 amino acids. V gave up 1 base and J gave up 5 bases, with 11 bases separating them. In DNA, the CDR3 is TGTGCCATCAGTGAGTTCGGGGGCTGGACTGAAGCTTTCTTT. Protein: CAISEFGGWTEAFF.

This sequence joins TRBV9 and TRBJ2-1; D uncertain. V was cut by 7 bases and J by 0 bases, with 2 bases left in between. Germline V gives CDR1 SGDLS, CDR2 YYNGEE. The CDR3 loop spans 11 amino acids. The CDR3 DNA follows: TGTGCCAGCGGCTCCTACAATGAGCAGTTCTTC. This sequence encodes CASGSYNEQFF.

The chain combines TRBV7-6 with TRBJ2-2; no definite D call. Germline V gives CDR1 SGHVS, CDR2 FNYEAQ. This CDR3 comprises 14 residues. The V end lost 3 bases, the J end lost 5 bases, and 10 bases lay between the germline ends. CDR3 region: CASSFEWGTGELFF. CDR3 DNA sequence: TGTGCCAGCAGCTTCGAGTGGGGAACCGGGGAGCTGTTTTTT.

A few counts support this clonotype. V usage is TRBV6-2 or TRBV6-3 and J usage is TRBJ1-1, with TRBD1 identical over 10 bases. This CDR3 has 14 amino acids. Germline CDR1 reads MNHEY; CDR2 reads SVGEGT. V shed 7 bases, J shed 4 bases, and the junction held 6 bases outside the gene matches. This chain's CDR3 is CASTPGQGGTEAFF. CDR3 DNA: TGTGCCAGCACCCCCGGACAGGGGGGCACTGAAGCTTTCTTT.

The chain couples TRBV9 to TRBJ2-5; 10 positions agree with TRBD2. The CDR3 runs 16 residues. Germline trimming cut 4 bases from V and 5 bases from J; bases unmatched to any gene: 11. Germline assignment: CDR1 SGDLS and CDR2 YYNGEE. CDR3 nucleotide sequence: TGTGCCAGCAGCTTACCCCAGCGGGGGGGCCTCGAGACCCAGTACTTC. It specifies CASSLPQRGGLETQYF.